The 24 T cell receptor beta chains reported below all come from one sample, sequenced in a study of T cell responses to AZD1222 COVID-19 vaccine. TCRdb's copy holds only in-frame clones and misses some; the assay was immunoSEQ multiplex PCR. This table holds approximately 85,000 clones, roughly nine tenths found once. The sample in question was peripheral blood, obtained on day 0 of AZD1222 vaccination. The receptors derive from an adult in good health.

V usage is TRBV19 and J usage is TRBJ2-6; no clear D. Germline V gives CDR1 LNHDA, CDR2 SQIVND (reference sequence). The CDR3 covers 15 residues. V dropped 4 bases and J dropped 0 bases, with 7 bases sitting between them. This CDR3 reads CASSRWGSGANVLTF. In nucleotides, the CDR3 is TGTGCCAGTAGTAGGTGGGGCTCTGGGGCCAACGTCCTGACTTTC.

This clone was counted once. The V gene is TRBV30, the J gene TRBJ2-2, with D perhaps given as TRBD1 or TRBD2 (7 bases each). The V and J ends lost 4 bases and 6 bases respectively, with 21 bases between them. Germline V gene sequence: CDR1 GTSNPN, CDR2 SVGIG (reference sequence). There are 16 residues in the CDR3. In nucleotides, the CDR3 is TGTGCCTGGAATAGTGTCAGGCAGGGGGGGTCCGGGGAGCTGTTTTTT. Its translation: CAWNSVRQGGSGELFF. The whole variable domain, remainder taken from reference TRBV30 and TRBJ2-2, is SQTIHQWPATLVQPVGSPLSLECTVEGTSNPNLYWYRQAAGRGLQLLFYSVGIGQISSEVPQNLSASRPQDRQFILSSKKLLLSDSGFYLCAWNSVRQGGSGELFFGEGSRLTVL.

This clone was seen a handful of times. V and J are TRBV7-9 and TRBJ2-7; D remains unclear. The CDR3 covers 15 residues. V lost 7 bases and J lost 2, with 18 bases in between. Germline CDR1 SEHNR, CDR2 FQNEAQ (reference sequence). The CDR3 region has the DNA TGTGCCAGCACCGAAAGCCCGGATCCCGCCTACGAGCAGTACTTC. It encodes CASTESPDPAYEQYF. The complete variable domain, with remaining parts taken from reference TRBV7-9 and TRBJ2-7, reads DTGVSQNPRHKITKRGQNVTFRCDPISEHNRLYWYRQTLGQGPEFLTYFQNEAQLEKSRLLSDRFSAERPKGSFSTLEIQRTEQGDSAMYLCASTESPDPAYEQYFGPGTRLTVT.

In its sample, this clone was seen once. This rearrangement joins TRBV28 to TRBJ2-2; D ambiguous. Germline V CDR1 and CDR2: MDHEN, SYDVKM. The V end lost 7 bases, the J end lost 3 bases, and 9 bases lay between the germline ends. This CDR3 has 13 amino acids. This CDR3 reads CASKGFDTGELFF. CDR3 nucleotide sequence: TGTGCCAGCAAAGGATTCGACACCGGGGAGCTGTTTTTT.

In this sample, this clone turned up once. The CDR3 DNA follows: TGTGCCAGCAGTCATCGACCCTACGAGCAGTACTTC. It translates to CASSHRPYEQYF. The V call is TRBV2, the J call TRBJ2-7; no clear D gene. V gave up 5 bases and J gave up 2 bases, with 7 bases separating them. CDR1 SNHLY and CDR2 FYNNEI come from the germline V gene. The CDR3 consists of 12 residues.

The chain has TRBV6-1 and TRBJ1-5, with 7 bases that match TRBD1. V lost 3 bases to trimming and J lost 3 bases; unmatched junction nucleotides: 5. The length of the CDR3 is 15 residues. Germline CDR1 MNHNS, CDR2 SASEGT. DNA of the CDR3: TGTGCCAGCAGTGAGGTTGGGACAGACAATCAGCCCCAGCATTTT. The encoded protein is CASSEVGTDNQPQHF.

This clone has just one count. V gene TRBV18 combines with J gene TRBJ2-2, with unresolved D. Germline V gives CDR1 KGHSH, CDR2 LQKENI. V dropped 6 bases and J dropped 1 base, with 12 bases sitting between them. The CDR3 spans 15 residues. CDR3 in DNA: TGTGCCAGCTCCCCTGTAATGGGGAACACCGGGGAGCTGTTTTTT. Translating it yields CASSPVMGNTGELFF.

V usage is TRBV29-1 and J usage is TRBJ2-1; tentatively, D is TRBD2 (6 bases). Germline V CDR1 and CDR2: SQVTM, ANQGSEA. This CDR3 contains 10 residues. Trimming shortened V by 7 bases and J by 14 bases, and 15 bases separated the two germline ends. CDR3 residues: CSGSEGGEFF. The DNA of the CDR3 is TGCAGCGGCTCGGAGGGCGGGGAGTTCTTC.

This clone has just a few counts. The rearrangement uses TRBV3-1 (or the pseudogene TRBV3-2) and TRBJ1-2, with unresolved D. The V gene lost 0 bases and the J gene lost 8 bases, with 4 bases spanning the gap. CDR1 LGHDT and CDR2 YNNKEL come from the germline V gene (reference sequence). The length of the CDR3 is 11 residues. The DNA of the CDR3 is TGTGCCAGCAGCCAAGATCGAGGCTACACCTTC. Amino acids: CASSQDRGYTF.

This clone was counted between two and nine times. The CDR3 nucleotides are TGCAGCGCCTGGGACATTTATGCCGGGGAGCTGTTTTTT. This gives the protein CSAWDIYAGELFF. The gene calls are TRBV29-1 and TRBJ2-2, with a possible D match to TRBD1 (6 bases). There are 13 residues in the CDR3. V dropped 7 bases and J dropped 6 bases, with 15 bases sitting between them. CDR1 SQVTM and CDR2 ANQGSEA come from the germline V gene.

V usage is TRBV29-1 and J usage is TRBJ1-4; D possibly corresponds to TRBD1 (5 bases). V shed 4 bases and J shed 4 bases, with 19 bases lying between them. Per the germline V gene, CDR1 is SQVTM and CDR2 is ANQGSEA. The CDR3 consists of 16 residues. The CDR3 loop is CSVGDRGGIFNEKLFF. As DNA, the CDR3 is TGCAGCGTTGGAGATAGGGGTGGGATTTTTAATGAAAAACTGTTTTTT.

This chain links TRBV14 with TRBJ2-6; 7 bases fit TRBD2. This CDR3 has 17 amino acids. From germline, CDR1 is SGHDN and CDR2 FVKESK. With 2 bases clipped from V and 4 bases from J, the junction kept 8 bases outside the gene matches. The CDR3 loop is CASSQMGGTNGANVLTF. In DNA, the CDR3 is TGTGCCAGCAGCCAAATGGGGGGGACGAACGGGGCCAACGTCCTGACTTTC.

A few counts support this clone. The genes are TRBV19 and TRBJ1-3; D is unclear. The CDR3 contains 15 residues. Trimming stripped 6 bases from V and 0 bases from J, with 12 bases between. CDR1 and CDR2 from the germline V gene are LNHDA and SQIVND (reference sequence). The CDR3 reads CASSPVHSSGNTIYF. The CDR3 DNA follows: TGTGCCAGTAGCCCTGTCCACAGCTCTGGAAACACCATATATTTT.

This chain connects TRBV9 to TRBJ2-5, with D perhaps matching TRBD2 (5 bases). Germline lookup yields CDR1 SGDLS and CDR2 YYNGEE. Trimming took off 0 bases at V and 3 bases at J, with 12 bases between the two ends. The CDR3 consists of 15 residues. This CDR3 is CASSVASRLEETQYF. The CDR3 DNA is TGTGCCAGCAGCGTAGCTAGCCGGTTGGAAGAGACCCAGTACTTC.

The chain joins TRBV11-2 to TRBJ2-6, with D perhaps TRBD1 or TRBD2 (5 bases each). The CDR3 loop spans 19 amino acids. Germline V gene sequence: CDR1 SGHAT, CDR2 FQNNGV. V lost 6 bases and J lost 4, with 25 bases in between. In DNA form, the CDR3 reads TGTGCCAGCAGATCTATTACCGGGACCCCGTTAGGAGGGGCCAACGTCCTGACTTTC. Amino acids: CASRSITGTPLGGANVLTF.

The rearrangement uses TRBV12-3 or TRBV12-4 and TRBJ2-7, with 9 bases fitting TRBD1. After removal of 7 bases from V and 3 bases from J, the junction contained 4 bases not matched to a gene. The CDR3 sequence is 13 residues long. The CDR3: CASTEGQGYEQYF. The CDR3 coding sequence is TGTGCCAGCACCGAGGGACAGGGCTACGAGCAGTACTTC.

This sequence joins TRBV24-1 and TRBJ1-3, with D possibly being TRBD1 (6 bases). Germline assignment: CDR1 KGHDR and CDR2 SFDVKD. Trimming took off 5 bases at V and 0 bases at J, with 19 bases between the two ends. This CDR3 is built from 18 residues. The CDR3 DNA reads TGTGCCACCAGTGCCTCGCCAGGCCAGGGGAACTCTGGAAACACCATATATTTT. Amino acids: CATSASPGQGNSGNTIYF.

The chain joins TRBV15 to TRBJ1-5; D call uncertain. The V gene's germline CDR1 is LNHNV and CDR2 YYDKDF (reference sequence). V lost 3 bases and J lost 7, with 13 bases in between. The CDR3 has 14 amino acids. The CDR3 DNA reads as TGTGCCACCAGCAGGGATGGACTCGAACAGCCCCAGCATTTT. Encoded protein: CATSRDGLEQPQHF.

The V call is TRBV10-3, the J call TRBJ1-2; TRBD1 might be the D (6 bases). The CDR3 contains 15 residues. The V end was cut by 3 bases, the J end by 4 bases, with 15 bases between. Germline V lookup: CDR1 ENHRY, CDR2 SYGVKD. This CDR3 is CAISESGGVTYGYTF. The CDR3 region has the DNA TGTGCCATCAGTGAATCGGGGGGCGTCACCTATGGCTACACCTTC.

The V gene is TRBV27, the J gene TRBJ1-3; 7 positions match TRBD1. The CDR3 loop spans 14 amino acids. The V gene's germline CDR1 is MNHEY and CDR2 SMNVEV (reference sequence). J lost 0 bases, V lost 6 bases, and 2 bases had no gene match. CDR3 nucleotides: TGTGCCAGCAGGACAGGGAGCTCTGGAAACACCATATATTTT. Protein sequence: CASRTGSSGNTIYF.

V and J are TRBV5-1 and TRBJ2-1; TRBD2 matches at 8 bases. The CDR3 totals 16 residues. J lost 5 bases, V lost 1 base, and 8 bases had no gene match. Germline CDR1 and CDR2: SGHRS and YFSETQ. Here the CDR3 reads CASSLRPGLEDNEQFF. The DNA of the CDR3 is TGCGCCAGCAGCTTGAGGCCGGGACTAGAAGACAATGAGCAGTTCTTC.

This clone showed up just a few times. V and J are TRBV7-9 and TRBJ1-5; 7 bases fit TRBD1. Germline CDR1 and CDR2: SEHNR and FQNEAQ (reference sequence). V gave up 0 bases and J gave up 7 bases; unmatched junction bases: 12. The CDR3 is made up of 17 amino acids. The CDR3, as DNA: TGTGCCAGCAGCTTAGCGATGGTAGGGGCAGGGGGACAGCCCCAGCATTTT. Translation: CASSLAMVGAGGQPQHF.

This clone was seen only once. J is TRBJ1-2 and V is TRBV3-1 (or the pseudogene TRBV3-2), with D tentatively TRBD1 (6 bases). Trimming stripped 1 base from V and 8 bases from J, with 17 bases between. The length of the CDR3 is 15 residues. The germline gives CDR1 LGHDT, CDR2 YNNKEL (reference sequence). CDR3 sequence: CASSQAAGDSWGYTF. The CDR3 bases are TGTGCCAGCAGCCAAGCCGCAGGGGACTCCTGGGGCTACACCTTC.

This clone has only one observation. The chain couples TRBV2 to TRBJ1-6; D is unresolved. V shed 9 bases and J shed 3 bases, with 9 bases lying between them. The CDR3 sequence is 13 residues long. Germline assignment: CDR1 SNHLY and CDR2 FYNNEI. This CDR3 reads CASIDNYNSPLHF. CDR3 DNA sequence: TGTGCCAGTATCGATAACTATAATTCACCCCTCCACTTT.